This is a list of T cell receptor beta chains from one sample in a study of control samples from healthy donors and cancer patients. Assay used: immunoSEQ multiplex PCR; TCRdb lists only in-frame clones, some missing. There are roughly 130,000 clones in the sample; about 92% occur only once, and 1.5% to 2% lies in the top ten. The sequencing sample was made of PBMCs. These receptors were obtained from a man aged 50-60 years with head and neck cancer. Both conserved end residues are part of each CDR3. Fields, in order: clone size, D gene, V gene, J gene, CDR3 protein, CDR3 DNA. The D gene is left open where the match is weak. Rows give clone size only sometimes, using once, few, many, or a class for an expanded clone.

NA,NA,TRBV9,TRBJ2-3,CASTPRGLRSDTQYF,TGTGCCAGCACCCCACGGGGACTCCGATCGGATACGCAGTATTTT
NA,NA,TRBV20-1,TRBJ1-3,CSATETGRDTIYF,TGCAGTGCTACTGAGACAGGTCGCGACACCATATATTTT
NA,TRBD1,TRBV19,TRBJ1-5,CASSPDRGSNQPQHF,TGTGCCAGTAGTCCGGACAGGGGCAGCAATCAGCCCCAGCATTTT
once,NA,TRBV24-1,TRBJ2-7,CATSDLAGQESYEQYF,TGTGCCACTAGTGATTTGGCAGGCCAGGAGTCCTACGAGCAGTACTTC
once,TRBD2,TRBV27,TRBJ2-7,CASSLIFRGDEQYF,TGTGCCAGCAGTTTAATATTCCGGGGGGACGAGCAGTACTTC
NA,TRBD1,TRBV6-1,TRBJ2-7,CASSETPWTGDEQYF,TGTGCCAGCAGTGAAACCCCCTGGACAGGGGACGAGCAGTACTTC
NA,TRBD1,TRBV5-1,TRBJ2-1,CASSLDRARAYNEQFF,TGCGCCAGCAGCTTAGACAGGGCAAGGGCCTACAATGAGCAGTTCTTC
NA,TRBD2,TRBV9,TRBJ2-3,CASSGLAGSQYF,TGTGCCAGCAGCGGACTAGCGGGGTCGCAGTATTTT
NA,NA,TRBV4-1,TRBJ2-3,CASSQDGGPRGADTQYF,TGCGCCAGCAGCCAAGATGGGGGGCCACGAGGAGCAGATACGCAGTATTTT
NA,NA,TRBV6-2/TRBV6-3,TRBJ1-2,CASSYATRDYLGYTF,TGTGCCAGCAGTTACGCCACCCGGGACTACCTTGGCTACACCTTC